The table lists the clone carrying this TCR beta chain with a count of one. The antigen is undetermined. Assay used: immunoSEQ multiplex PCR; TCRdb lists only in-frame clones, some missing. The sample lists 42,000 or so clones; roughly 82% were seen once. The data belong to a study of OX40 agonist ivuxolimab in advanced cancers. Study conclusions and caveats: Antigens targeted by the expanded peripheral T cells were not determined.

The CDR3 extends over 17 amino acids. V shed 2 bases and J shed 0 bases, with 12 bases lying between them. Per the germline V gene, CDR1 is SGHNT and CDR2 is YYREEE (reference sequence). The input for sequencing was CD4+ or CD8+ T cells sorted from blood, taken in a trial of the OX40 agonist ivuxolimab. The sequence was collected from an adult with an advanced solid tumor such as melanoma, head and neck, liver or kidney cancer. The genes are TRBV5-4 and TRBJ2-6; D gene ambiguous. CDR3 amino acids: CASSLGPGFSGANVLTF. The CDR3 DNA reads TGTGCCAGCAGCTTAGGGCCCGGATTCTCTGGGGCCAACGTCCTGACTTTC.